A single sample gave rise to the 30 T cell receptor beta chains below, sequenced in a study of blood T cell repertoires in COVID-19. Using immunoSEQ multiplex PCR, the repertoire was profiled, and TCRdb retains in-frame clones only, with some absent. The table has approximately 300,000 clones, roughly 83% seen once. Specimen: peripheral blood. The source is a woman aged 45 to 65 with acute or convalescent COVID-19.

The chain couples TRBV9 to TRBJ1-6, with TRBD1 matching over 7 bases. The CDR3 length is 15 residues. The germline V gene has CDR1 SGDLS and CDR2 YYNGEE. V gave up 3 bases and J gave up 4 bases; unmatched junction bases: 4. The CDR3 region has the DNA TGTGCCAGCAGCGGCGGGACAGAATATAATTCACCCCTCCACTTT. It specifies CASSGGTEYNSPLHF.

V gene TRBV30 combines with J gene TRBJ2-2; 7 positions match TRBD1. The V and J ends lost 0 bases and 4 bases, in that order; junction bases with no gene match: 8. The CDR3 contains 16 residues. Germline lookup yields CDR1 GTSNPN and CDR2 SVGIG (reference sequence). The CDR3 sequence: CAWSVLGTVGTGELFF. The CDR3, as DNA: TGTGCCTGGAGTGTGCTGGGGACAGTGGGCACCGGGGAGCTGTTTTTT.

This sequence joins TRBV19 and TRBJ1-5; maybe TRBD1 (5 bases). Germline V gene data show CDR1 as LNHDA and CDR2 as SQIVND (reference sequence). V was trimmed by 7 bases and J by 2 bases, leaving 15 bases between them. The CDR3 is 15 residues long. As DNA, the CDR3 is TGTGCCAGTAATCTCGTGGGGCGCGGCAATCAGCCCCAGCATTTT. The encoded protein is CASNLVGRGNQPQHF. The complete variable domain, with remaining parts taken from reference TRBV19 and TRBJ1-5, reads DGGITQSPKYLFRKEGQNVTLSCEQNLNHDAMYWYRQDPGQGLRLIYYSQIVNDFQKGDIAEGYSVSREKKESFPLTVTSAQKNPTAFYLCASNLVGRGNQPQHFGDGTRLSIL.

This chain connects TRBV7-2 to TRBJ2-6; weak D call: TRBD1 (7 bases). Germline loops: CDR1 SGHTA, CDR2 FQGNSA. Deletions cut 4 bases from V and 3 bases from J, with 13 bases between. This CDR3 is 16 amino acids long. The CDR3 region is CASSYNRGGGANVLTF. CDR3 nucleotide sequence: TGTGCCAGCAGCTACAACAGGGGAGGTGGGGCCAACGTCCTGACTTTC.

The J gene is TRBJ2-1, the V gene TRBV10-3; D possibly corresponds to TRBD1 (6 bases). V gave up 0 bases and J gave up 5 bases, with 17 bases separating them. The germline gives CDR1 ENHRY, CDR2 SYGVKD. There are 17 residues in the CDR3. CDR3 protein: CAISESTGTRDDNEQFF. The CDR3 DNA reads as TGTGCCATCAGTGAGTCAACAGGGACGAGAGACGACAATGAGCAGTTCTTC.

This rearrangement joins TRBV7-2 to TRBJ2-7; 7 positions agree with TRBD1. CDR1 SGHTA and CDR2 FQGNSA come from the germline V gene. There are 15 residues in the CDR3. The ends lost 5 bases at V and 0 bases at J; junction bases unmatched: 7. CDR3 protein: CASSVNRGSSYEQYF. For the CDR3, the DNA is TGTGCCAGCAGCGTAAACAGGGGTTCCTCCTACGAGCAGTACTTC.

The J gene is TRBJ2-7, the V gene TRBV6-8; no firm D call. Germline CDR1 is MNHGY and CDR2 is SAAAGT. Trimming took 2 bases from V and 2 from J, leaving 10 bases between them. This CDR3 is built from 14 residues. CDR3 residues: CASSYKLRTYEQYF. The CDR3 DNA reads TGTGCCAGCAGTTACAAGTTGAGGACCTACGAGCAGTACTTC.

The rearrangement links TRBV15 to TRBJ2-3; maybe TRBD2 (6 bases). The CDR3 extends over 20 amino acids. Germline V gene lookup returns CDR1 LNHNV and CDR2 YYDKDF (reference sequence). V lost 0 bases and J lost 3, with 25 bases in between. The CDR3 nucleotides read TGTGCCACCAGCAGAGATTACCCCGAACCTAGGGAGGTGTGGACAGATACGCAGTATTTT. This gives the protein CATSRDYPEPREVWTDTQYF.

The J gene is TRBJ2-7, the V gene TRBV27; 7 bases map to TRBD1. Germline V gene lookup returns CDR1 MNHEY and CDR2 SMNVEV (reference sequence). Germline trimming cut 6 bases from V and 6 bases from J; bases unmatched to any gene: 17. The CDR3 consists of 16 residues. The CDR3 sequence: CASSPRTGDREREQYF. The CDR3 DNA reads as TGTGCCAGCAGCCCAAGAACAGGGGATCGGGAACGCGAGCAGTACTTC.

This chain joins TRBV10-1 and TRBJ2-2; 9 bases match TRBD2. The V and J ends lost 3 bases and 5 bases, in that order; junction bases with no gene match: 22. The germline V gene encodes CDR1 WNHNN and CDR2 SYGVQD (reference sequence). CDR3 length: 21 amino acids. In DNA, the CDR3 is TGCGCCAGCAGTGATAACGGTGGGCTAGCGGGATCTAAACTAAAAACCGGGGAGCTGTTTTTT. This codes for CASSDNGGLAGSKLKTGELFF.

CDR3 region: CAWGADTQYF. As DNA, the CDR3 is TGTGCCTGGGGCGCAGATACGCAGTATTTT. The chain joins TRBV30 to TRBJ2-3; D is ambiguous. CDR3 length: 10 amino acids. The ends were cut back, 5 bases at V and 4 bases at J, with 4 bases in the middle. CDR1 is GTSNPN and CDR2 is SVGIG in the germline V gene (reference sequence).

This clone was found once. The V gene is TRBV19, the J gene TRBJ1-2; 10 bases agree with TRBD1. Germline V gene data show CDR1 as LNHDA and CDR2 as SQIVND (reference sequence). CDR3 length: 15 amino acids. Germline trimming cut 2 bases from V and 7 bases from J; bases unmatched to any gene: 7. CDR3: CASSISPGTGAGYTF. CDR3 sequence (DNA): TGTGCCAGTAGTATAAGTCCCGGGACAGGGGCTGGCTACACCTTC.

This rearrangement joins TRBV5-4 to TRBJ2-4; 10 nucleotides line up with TRBD1. Germline CDR1 is SGHNT and CDR2 is YYREEE (reference sequence). The V and J ends lost 0 bases and 6 bases, in that order; junction bases with no gene match: 9. The length of the CDR3 is 17 residues. As DNA, the CDR3 is TGTGCCAGCAGCTTGGGAGACAGGGGGCGGATGGGAAACATTCAGTACTTC. Amino acid sequence: CASSLGDRGRMGNIQYF.

CDR3 in DNA: TGTGCCAGCAGGGACCCTACAGGGGTAGGAGAAAAACTGTTTTTT. This sequence encodes CASRDPTGVGEKLFF. This sequence joins TRBV6-6 and TRBJ1-4, with TRBD1 matching over 7 bases. This CDR3 spans 15 amino acids. The ends lost 6 bases at V and 8 bases at J; junction bases unmatched: 12. Per the germline V gene, CDR1 is MNHNY and CDR2 is SVGAGI (reference sequence).

The chain couples TRBV5-8 to TRBJ1-5; D is ambiguous. This CDR3 comprises 13 residues. Trimming stripped 0 bases from V and 6 bases from J, with 7 bases between. Germline V gene sequence: CDR1 SGHTS, CDR2 YDEGEE. As DNA, the CDR3 is TGTGCCAGCAGCTTGGATCAGGTTCAGCCCCAGCATTTT. The encoded protein is CASSLDQVQPQHF. Filled out from reference TRBV5-8 and TRBJ1-5, the complete variable domain reads EAGVTQSPTHLIKTRGQQATLRCSPISGHTSVYWYQQALGLGLQFLLWYDEGEERNRGNFPPRFSGRQFPNYSSELNVNALELEDSALYLCASSLDQVQPQHFGDGTRLSIL.

The J gene is TRBJ1-1, the V gene TRBV9, with no clear D. V was shortened by 2 bases and J by 0 bases, with 17 bases between the two germline ends. This CDR3 region has 17 residues. From germline, CDR1 is SGDLS and CDR2 YYNGEE. This chain's CDR3 is CASSVAMVPRMNTEAFF. In nucleotides, the CDR3 is TGTGCCAGCAGCGTTGCGATGGTACCAAGAATGAACACTGAAGCTTTCTTT.

This clone was seen a few times. This chain connects TRBV4-2 to TRBJ1-6; D is perhaps TRBD1 (5 bases). The germline V and J ends were trimmed by 6 bases and 7 bases, with 19 bases remaining between them. This CDR3 is built from 16 residues. From germline, CDR1 is LGHNA and CDR2 YNFKEQ. The CDR3 is CASRAAGQGGNSPLHF. CDR3 sequence (DNA): TGTGCCAGCAGGGCTGCGGGGCAGGGTGGAAATTCACCCCTCCACTTT.

The chain uses TRBV5-1 and TRBJ2-5, with 9 bases matching TRBD2. The CDR3 has 15 residues. The trim removed 0 bases at V and 0 bases at J, leaving 0 bases unmatched. CDR1 SGHRS and CDR2 YFSETQ come from the germline V gene. The CDR3 DNA follows: TGCGCCAGCAGCTTGGGACTAGCGGACCAAGAGACCCAGTACTTC. Translating it yields CASSLGLADQETQYF.

There are a few counts of this clone. This chain joins TRBV18 and TRBJ2-1, with 8 bases lining up with TRBD2. There are 15 residues in the CDR3. J lost 9 bases, V lost 0 bases, and 7 bases had no gene match. CDR1 is KGHSH and CDR2 is LQKENI in the germline V gene. CDR3: CASSPPGPRGGEQFF. CDR3 DNA sequence: TGTGCCAGCTCACCACCGGGACCCCGGGGGGGTGAGCAGTTCTTC.

The V and J genes are TRBV10-3 and TRBJ1-5; D call uncertain. Trimming took 0 bases from V and 3 from J, leaving 15 bases between them. The CDR3 spans 17 residues. CDR1 and CDR2 (germline): ENHRY, SYGVKD. The CDR3 DNA sequence: TGTGCCATCAGTGAGTCGATAAGCGGAGCCCTCAATCAGCCCCAGCATTTT. Amino acids: CAISESISGALNQPQHF.

This clone occurred once. The chain has TRBV11-2 and TRBJ2-1; no reliable D call. The germline V gene encodes CDR1 SGHAT and CDR2 FQNNGV. The length of the CDR3 is 14 residues. V was shortened by 1 base and J by 6 bases, with 10 bases between the two germline ends. For the CDR3, the DNA is TGTGCCAGCAGCTTAGGGCTGGGCCGCAATGAGCAGTTCTTC. Amino acid sequence: CASSLGLGRNEQFF.

J is TRBJ2-7 and V is TRBV5-1, with TRBD2 matching 13 bases. The CDR3 totals 18 residues. Germline V gene sequence: CDR1 SGHRS, CDR2 YFSETQ. V lost 2 bases and J lost 2; bases outside the gene matches: 10. The CDR3 DNA reads as TGCGCCAGCAGCTTCGGGACTAGCGGGACTAAATTCCCCTACGAGCAGTACTTC. Its protein product is CASSFGTSGTKFPYEQYF.

V usage is TRBV28 and J usage is TRBJ2-7, with TRBD2 matching 12 bases. The CDR3 is made up of 19 amino acids. The trim removed 1 base at V and 4 bases at J, leaving 14 bases unmatched. Germline lookup yields CDR1 MDHEN and CDR2 SYDVKM. The CDR3 here is CASSLSSGLAGGDPYEQYF. In DNA, the CDR3 is TGTGCCAGCAGTTTATCCTCGGGGCTAGCGGGAGGGGATCCTTACGAGCAGTACTTC.

This clone was counted a few times. J is TRBJ2-3 and V is TRBV30; D possibly corresponds to TRBD2 (6 bases). The CDR3 is made up of 12 amino acids. Germline V gene sequence: CDR1 GTSNPN, CDR2 SVGIG (reference sequence). The germline V and J ends were trimmed by 0 bases and 9 bases, with 10 bases remaining between them. DNA for the CDR3: TGTGCCTGGAGTGTGGAGGGAGGAACGCAGTATTTT. It codes for CAWSVEGGTQYF.

The J gene is TRBJ1-1, the V gene TRBV3-1 (or the pseudogene TRBV3-2); no firm D call. This CDR3 is built from 13 residues. The germline CDR1 and CDR2 sequences are LGHDT and YNNKEL (reference sequence). Trimming cost V 3 bases and J 0 bases, with 5 bases left between them. CDR3 protein: CASSQEMNTEAFF. CDR3 bases: TGTGCCAGCAGCCAGGAGATGAACACTGAAGCTTTCTTT.

This chain joins TRBV27 and TRBJ2-1, with TRBD1 matching 7 bases. The V and J ends lost 3 bases and 7 bases, in that order; junction bases with no gene match: 6. The CDR3 is 14 amino acids. The germline V gene has CDR1 MNHEY and CDR2 SMNVEV (reference sequence). The CDR3 protein is CASSFGTADNEQFF. The CDR3 DNA reads TGTGCCAGCAGTTTTGGGACAGCCGATAATGAGCAGTTCTTC.

This rearrangement joins TRBV2 to TRBJ1-5; tentatively, D is TRBD1 (5 bases). The CDR3 has 14 residues. V was cut by 5 bases and J by 6 bases, with 14 bases left in between. The germline CDR1 and CDR2 sequences are SNHLY and FYNNEI. Written as DNA, the CDR3 is TGTGCCAGCAGTCGAGACAGAGGCACTCAGCCCCAGCATTTT. Its protein is CASSRDRGTQPQHF.

The genes are TRBV28 and TRBJ1-2; unclear D gene. Germline V lookup: CDR1 MDHEN, CDR2 SYDVKM. V lost 6 bases and J lost 8, with 22 bases in between. The CDR3 totals 15 residues. The CDR3, as DNA: TGTGCCAGCAGGCGTGTAATGGGCCCTTATGAGGGCTACACCTTC. This gives the protein CASRRVMGPYEGYTF.

The V gene is TRBV2, the J gene TRBJ1-5, with D maybe TRBD1 (6 bases). The CDR3 is 14 residues long. Looked up from germline, CDR1 is SNHLY and CDR2 is FYNNEI. V lost 2 bases and J 7 bases, leaving 12 bases between the germline ends. Written as DNA, the CDR3 is TGTGCCAGCAGTGAACAGGGGTTTCGGCAGCCCCAGCATTTT. This gives the protein CASSEQGFRQPQHF.

This clone has just a few counts. Other DNA sequences in this specimen translate into the identical CDR3. The gene calls are TRBV29-1 and TRBJ1-5; D is unclear. The CDR3 is 12 residues long. V shed 5 bases and J shed 0 bases, with 5 bases lying between them. Germline CDR1 and CDR2: SQVTM and ANQGSEA. CDR3 in amino acids: CSVRDSNQPQHF. The CDR3 DNA follows: TGCAGCGTTCGGGATAGCAATCAGCCCCAGCATTTT.